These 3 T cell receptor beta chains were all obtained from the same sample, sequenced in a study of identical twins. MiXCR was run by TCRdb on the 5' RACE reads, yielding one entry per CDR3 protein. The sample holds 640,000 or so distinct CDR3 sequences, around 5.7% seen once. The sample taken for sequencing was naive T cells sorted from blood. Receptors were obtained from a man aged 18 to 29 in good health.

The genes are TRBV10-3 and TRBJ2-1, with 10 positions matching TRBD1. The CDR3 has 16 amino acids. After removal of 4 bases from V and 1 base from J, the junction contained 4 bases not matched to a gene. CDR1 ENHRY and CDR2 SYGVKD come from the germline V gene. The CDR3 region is CAISGGQGSSYNEQFF. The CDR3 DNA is TGTGCCATCAGTGGGGGACAGGGGTCATCCTACAATGAGCAGTTCTTC.

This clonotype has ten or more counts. The DNA of the CDR3 is TGTGCCAGTAGTTACATACAGGGTCAGCCCCAGCATTTT. As protein: CASSYIQGQPQHF. The genes are TRBV19 and TRBJ1-5, with a weak D call TRBD1 (6 bases). Trimming stripped 5 bases from V and 6 bases from J, with 11 bases between. CDR3 size: 13 residues. Germline assignment: CDR1 LNHDA and CDR2 SQIVND (reference sequence).

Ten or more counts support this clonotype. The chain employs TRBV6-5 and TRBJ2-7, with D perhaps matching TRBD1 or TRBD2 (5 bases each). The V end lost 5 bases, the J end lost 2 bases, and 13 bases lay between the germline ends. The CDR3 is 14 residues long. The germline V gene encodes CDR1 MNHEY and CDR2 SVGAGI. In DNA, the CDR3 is TGTGCCAGCAGTCACCGGGACGTAGCCTACGAGCAGTACGTC. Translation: CASSHRDVAYEQYV.